The T cell receptor (beta chain) under discussion was sequenced for a study of blood T cells in healthy people across ages. Trimming pared 8 bases from V and 4 bases from J, leaving 8 bases between. Germline-derived CDR1 and CDR2 are MDHEN and SYDVKM. The CDR3 is 11 residues long. The authors ran a second PCR of about 6 to 12 cycles using a sample-barcoded 5' primer and a J-beta primer mix. MiXCR, run by TCRdb on the 5' RACE reads, gives a single entry per CDR3 protein. The sample gives hundreds of thousands of distinct CDR3 sequences, 56% of which show up once; roughly 24% is in the top ten. Donation came from healthy Caucasian individuals in Russia who were aged roughly 6 to 95.

The receptor comes from a man aged 40-55 years in good health. The V gene is TRBV28, the J gene TRBJ1-2; no reliable D call. Sequenced material: blood. CDR3 nucleotide sequence: TGTGCCAGCTTGGAGAGCTATGGCTACACCTTC. Amino acids: CASLESYGYTF.